The clone carrying this T cell receptor beta chain showed up just a few times. What it binds is not known. The sample comes from a study of T cell responses to AZD1222 COVID-19 vaccine. Study overall: Timing groups of about 4 and about 12 weeks for second doses were pooled. Study-level points and caveats: Sampled repertoires all dated from after the peak T cell response. Nearly half of unique spike-specific TCRs reportedly avoided B.1.351 and B.1.1.7 mutated regions. Donors were largely white British and mainly female; clonal diversity was possibly underestimated.

CDR1 MNHNY and CDR2 SVGAGI come from the germline V gene (reference sequence). Between the trimmed V and J ends, which lost 7 bases and 1 base, there was a span of 16 bases. CDR3 length: 15 residues. The repertoire was sequenced with immunoSEQ multiplex PCR; TCRdb's copy has only in-frame clones and lacks some. The sample has about 190,000 clones, approximately 90% seen once. Sequencing used peripheral blood, obtained on day 0 of AZD1222 vaccination. This chain uses TRBV6-6 with TRBJ1-2; D not certain. This clonotype originated in an adult in good health. This chain's CDR3 is CASNQPTTYNYGYTF. The CDR3 DNA reads as TGTGCCAGCAATCAGCCAACAACGTATAACTATGGCTACACCTTC.